Below, 29 T cell receptor beta chains from the same sample are listed, as sequenced in a study of blood T cell repertoires in COVID-19. Sequencing used immunoSEQ multiplex PCR; TCRdb keeps in-frame clones, though not all of them. The table includes 93,000 or so clones, roughly nine tenths detected once. The sample taken for sequencing was peripheral blood. The receptors originated from a woman aged 60-75 years with acute or convalescent COVID-19.

The chain carries TRBV9 and TRBJ2-3; 9 positions match TRBD1. V lost 3 bases, J lost 4 bases, and 6 bases stayed unmatched. This CDR3 spans 15 amino acids. From germline, CDR1 is SGDLS and CDR2 YYNGEE. The CDR3 DNA sequence: TGTGCCAGCAGCGCCAAACAGGGGGCTGCAGATACGCAGTATTTT. Translation: CASSAKQGAADTQYF.

The rearrangement links TRBV5-1 to TRBJ2-2, with D tentatively TRBD1 (5 bases). Trimming removed 4 bases at V and 3 bases at J, with 10 bases between. CDR3 length equals 14 residues. Per germline, CDR1 SGHRS and CDR2 YFSETQ. CDR3 nucleotides: TGCGCCAGCAGCGTTGGGGCAGACACCGGGGAGCTGTTTTTT. This encodes CASSVGADTGELFF. Full variable domain (rest looked up from reference TRBV5-1 and TRBJ2-2): KAGVTQTPRYLIKTRGQQVTLSCSPISGHRSVSWYQQTPGQGLQFLFEYFSETQRNKGNFPGRFSGRQFSNSRSEMNVSTLELGDSALYLCASSVGADTGELFFGEGSRLTVL.

The rearrangement links TRBV11-2 to TRBJ2-2; 7 nucleotides agree with TRBD1. The CDR3 is 15 residues long. Germline V gene sequence: CDR1 SGHAT, CDR2 FQNNGV. V dropped 7 bases and J dropped 7; count of bases not matched to a gene: 12. CDR3 region: CASTRTGSQNGELFF. The CDR3 region has the DNA TGTGCCAGCACGAGGACAGGTAGCCAGAACGGGGAGCTGTTTTTT.

This sequence joins TRBV3-1 (or the pseudogene TRBV3-2) and TRBJ1-5; possibly TRBD1 for D (5 bases). This CDR3 spans 14 amino acids. The germline V gene encodes CDR1 LGHDT and CDR2 YNNKEL (reference sequence). Trimming stripped 6 bases from V and 4 bases from J, with 13 bases between. CDR3 in amino acids: CASSAGTLNQPQHF. CDR3 nucleotide sequence: TGTGCCAGCAGTGCAGGGACTTTGAATCAGCCCCAGCATTTT.

The chain links TRBV5-1 to TRBJ2-7; 7 bases align to TRBD1. This CDR3 is built from 15 residues. V trimming: 3 bases; J trimming: 5 bases; junction bases outside the gene matches: 11. CDR1 and CDR2 from the germline V gene are SGHRS and YFSETQ. Here the CDR3 reads CASSWGFGTDNEQYF. As DNA, the CDR3 is TGCGCCAGCAGCTGGGGATTCGGGACAGATAACGAGCAGTACTTC.

The rearrangement joins TRBV4-1 to TRBJ2-2; D is perhaps TRBD2 (6 bases). Germline values: CDR1 MGHRA, CDR2 YSYEKL. This CDR3 contains 16 residues. The V and J ends lost 1 base and 4 bases respectively, with 13 bases between them. The CDR3 protein is CASSQVYGRSTGELFF. The CDR3 DNA sequence: TGCGCCAGCAGCCAAGTCTACGGGAGAAGCACCGGGGAGCTGTTTTTT.

This sequence joins TRBV21-1 and TRBJ2-2; the table gives TRBD1 as D, unverified against the DNA. TRBV21-1 is a documented pseudogene. The CDR3 is made up of 16 amino acids. The CDR3 loop is CASSKEHTPNTGELFF. The CDR3 bases are TGTGCCAGCAGCAAAGAACACACCCCGAACACCGGGGAGCTGTTTTTT.

The rearrangement links TRBV14 to TRBJ1-1, with 10 positions matching TRBD1. Per the germline V gene, CDR1 is SGHDN and CDR2 is FVKESK. The CDR3 is 15 amino acids. With V trimmed by 4 bases and J by 9 bases, 11 bases remained unmatched. CDR3 DNA: TGTGCCAGCAGCCCCCCCTTAGGACAGGGGGAGAAAGCTTTCTTT. Protein sequence: CASSPPLGQGEKAFF.

This clone came up a few times. The genes are TRBV28 and TRBJ1-2; TRBD1 might be the D (5 bases). There are 13 residues in the CDR3. V lost 8 bases and J 4 bases, leaving 14 bases between the germline ends. CDR1 is MDHEN, CDR2 SYDVKM, per germline. The CDR3 nucleotides are TGTGCCAGCGTTTTATGGGGGGGCTATGGCTACACCTTC. It encodes CASVLWGGYGYTF.

The chain combines TRBV10-3 with TRBJ2-1; D is possibly TRBD2 (6 bases). Trimming cost V 4 bases and J 2 bases, with 15 bases left between them. Germline V CDR1 and CDR2: ENHRY, SYGVKD. The CDR3 has 16 residues. This CDR3 reads CAISGSDGSAYNEQFF. CDR3 DNA sequence: TGTGCCATCAGTGGTTCTGACGGGAGTGCCTACAATGAGCAGTTCTTC.

The chain uses TRBV10-3 and TRBJ1-3; D might be TRBD1 (5 bases). This CDR3 has 16 amino acids. V shed 0 bases and J shed 0 bases, with 9 bases lying between them. Germline loops: CDR1 ENHRY, CDR2 SYGVKD. CDR3 residues: CAISESRTISGNTIYF. CDR3 nucleotide sequence: TGTGCCATCAGTGAGTCGAGGACAATCTCTGGAAACACCATATATTTT.

As regards this clone: Germline is not matched at one junction end, which may reflect a read error. The rearrangement joins TRBV19 to TRBJ2-5; the D gene is possibly TRBD2 (5 bases). Germline lookup yields CDR1 LNHDA and CDR2 SQIVND (reference sequence). The CDR3 length is 14 residues. CDR3 loop: CASSIKGRRDSVDF. CDR3 in DNA: TGTGCCAGTAGTATAAAAGGCCGCCGGGATTCGGTGGACTTC.

Only one count was recorded for this clone. The chain recombines TRBV3-1 (or the pseudogene TRBV3-2) with TRBJ2-5; maybe TRBD2 (5 bases). Per germline, CDR1 LGHDT and CDR2 YNNKEL (reference sequence). V was trimmed by 5 bases and J by 6 bases, leaving 16 bases between them. The CDR3 runs to 14 residues. The CDR3 protein is CASSTRRGQKTQYF. In DNA, the CDR3 is TGTGCCAGCAGCACCAGGAGAGGGCAAAAGACCCAGTACTTC.

The rearrangement links TRBV10-2 to TRBJ1-2; D remains ambiguous. CDR1 and CDR2 (germline): WSHSY, SAAADI. The CDR3 spans 13 residues. The V end lost 5 bases, the J end lost 0 bases, and 7 bases lay between the germline ends. The CDR3 DNA is TGCGCCAGCAGTTCCGGGACTAACTATGGCTACACCTTC. This gives the protein CASSSGTNYGYTF.

The J gene is TRBJ1-2, the V gene TRBV30; TRBD1 might be the D (5 bases). Germline CDR1 and CDR2: GTSNPN and SVGIG (reference sequence). The CDR3 loop spans 14 amino acids. V was pared by 4 bases and J by 0 bases, with 12 bases between. DNA of the CDR3: TGTGCCTGGATAGGGAAGGGGACTAACTATGGCTACACCTTC. Its translation: CAWIGKGTNYGYTF.

The chain combines TRBV18 with TRBJ1-3; TRBD1 agrees at 8 bases. Trimming cost V 3 bases and J 8 bases; bases outside gene matches: 6. Germline V gives CDR1 KGHSH, CDR2 LQKENI. The CDR3 consists of 14 residues. CDR3 in amino acids: CASSPDRATYTIYF. In nucleotides, the CDR3 is TGTGCCAGCTCACCGGACAGGGCGACCTACACCATATATTTT.

The rearrangement joins TRBV5-1 to TRBJ2-1; 7 positions match TRBD2. This CDR3 has 13 residues. J lost 10 bases, V lost 0 bases, and 4 bases had no gene match. Germline V gives CDR1 SGHRS, CDR2 YFSETQ. CDR3 amino acids: CASSLVGEGEQFF. In nucleotides, the CDR3 is TGCGCCAGCAGCTTGGTCGGGGAGGGGGAGCAGTTCTTC.

This clone was found once. The rearrangement links TRBV11-3 to TRBJ2-1; no reliable D call. The CDR3 runs to 14 residues. Trimming stripped 5 bases from V and 0 bases from J, with 8 bases between. CDR1 SGHNT and CDR2 YENEEA come from the germline V gene. The chain's CDR3 is CASSPESSYNEQFF. In DNA, the CDR3 is TGTGCCAGCAGCCCGGAGAGCTCCTACAATGAGCAGTTCTTC.

The chain recombines TRBV5-4 with TRBJ2-3; 7 positions match TRBD2. CDR1 SGHNT and CDR2 YYREEE come from the germline V gene (reference sequence). V gave up 4 bases and J gave up 4 bases; unmatched junction bases: 6. The CDR3 consists of 14 residues. CDR3: CASSPGREADTQYF. Here the CDR3 DNA reads TGTGCCAGCAGCCCGGGGAGGGAGGCAGATACGCAGTATTTT.

This sequence joins TRBV5-4 and TRBJ2-1; 8 positions match TRBD2. Trimming cost V 0 bases and J 4 bases; bases outside gene matches: 3. Germline V gene sequence: CDR1 SGHNT, CDR2 YYREEE (reference sequence). The CDR3 extends over 15 amino acids. The CDR3 DNA follows: TGTGCCAGCAGCTTGGGTAGCGGGAAGTACAATGAGCAGTTCTTC. It encodes CASSLGSGKYNEQFF. Based on the CDR3 plus reference TRBV5-4 and TRBJ2-1, the full variable domain is ETGVTQSPTHLIKTRGQQVTLRCSSQSGHNTVSWYQQALGQGPQFIFQYYREEENGRGNFPPRFSGLQFPNYSSELNVNALELDDSALYLCASSLGSGKYNEQFFGPGTRLTVL.

In this sample, this clone turned up once. The rearrangement joins TRBV28 to TRBJ2-5, with D possibly being TRBD1 (5 bases). CDR1 is MDHEN, CDR2 SYDVKM, per germline. V was cut by 6 bases and J by 4 bases, with 12 bases left in between. There are 13 residues in the CDR3. CDR3 amino acids: CASSWGDPETQYF. CDR3 in DNA: TGTGCCAGCAGCTGGGGCGACCCAGAGACCCAGTACTTC.

The V and J genes are TRBV28 and TRBJ1-2, with D unresolved. Trimming pared 4 bases from V and 8 bases from J, leaving 14 bases between. This CDR3 comprises 13 residues. Germline V gene data show CDR1 as MDHEN and CDR2 as SYDVKM. The CDR3 DNA is TGTGCCAGCAGTTCCCCTCTAGATTACGGCTACACCTTC. Translating gives CASSSPLDYGYTF.

This clone was picked up a small number of times. The V gene is TRBV2, the J gene TRBJ1-2; D may be TRBD1 (5 bases). The CDR3 length is 15 residues. The V end lost 6 bases, the J end lost 2 bases, and 16 bases lay between the germline ends. Germline V CDR1 and CDR2: SNHLY, FYNNEI. Written as DNA, the CDR3 is TGTGCCAGCAGATGGGGACTCCAACAGAACTATGGCTACACCTTC. This translates into CASRWGLQQNYGYTF.

This clone has just a few counts. The V gene is TRBV19, the J gene TRBJ1-5, with D uncertain. The germline CDR1 and CDR2 sequences are LNHDA and SQIVND (reference sequence). The V end lost 7 bases, the J end lost 4 bases, and 11 bases lay between the germline ends. CDR3 size: 13 residues. In DNA form, the CDR3 reads TGTGCCAGTACCCCGTCCCTAAATCAGCCCCAGCATTTT. This gives the protein CASTPSLNQPQHF.

In its sample, this clone was seen once. This chain links TRBV6-5 with TRBJ2-3, with TRBD2 matching over 7 bases. This CDR3 region has 14 residues. Germline assignment: CDR1 MNHEY and CDR2 SVGAGI. V trimming: 6 bases; J trimming: 4 bases; junction bases outside the gene matches: 7. The CDR3 region is CASSSGGPPDTQYF. As DNA, the CDR3 is TGTGCCAGCAGCTCGGGAGGCCCCCCAGATACGCAGTATTTT.

The rearrangement joins TRBV7-9 to TRBJ2-2, with D perhaps TRBD2 (7 bases). CDR3 size: 16 residues. Trimming removed 0 bases at V and 2 bases at J, with 10 bases between. Germline CDR1 is SEHNR and CDR2 is FQNEAQ (reference sequence). The CDR3 sequence: CASSLAGGPNTGELFF. Here the CDR3 DNA reads TGTGCCAGCAGCTTAGCGGGGGGGCCCAACACCGGGGAGCTGTTTTTT.

This rearrangement joins TRBV6-1 to TRBJ1-1, with TRBD1 matching over 7 bases. There are 13 residues in the CDR3. J gave up 6 bases and V 3 bases, and 4 bases lay outside the gene matches. CDR1 and CDR2 from the germline V gene are MNHNS and SASEGT. The CDR3 is CASSDRQGAEAFF. In nucleotides, the CDR3 is TGTGCCAGCAGTGACCGGCAGGGGGCTGAAGCTTTCTTT.

This clone appeared a few times. V is TRBV30 and J is TRBJ2-7; D is possibly TRBD1 (7 bases). V dropped 4 bases and J dropped 6 bases, with 19 bases sitting between them. The germline V gene has CDR1 GTSNPN and CDR2 SVGIG (reference sequence). This CDR3 region has 14 residues. CDR3 sequence (DNA): TGTGCCTGGAATCCGGGGGACAGCGTCCCCGAGCAGTACTTC. This encodes CAWNPGDSVPEQYF.

CDR3 DNA sequence: TGTGCCAGCAGCCAAGGGGCAGCCTCCAGAAACACCATATATTTT. Translating gives CASSQGAASRNTIYF. The chain is built from TRBV3-1 (or the pseudogene TRBV3-2) and TRBJ1-3; no clear D gene. V shed 1 base and J shed 5 bases, with 12 bases lying between them. From germline, CDR1 is LGHDT and CDR2 YNNKEL (reference sequence). The CDR3 covers 15 residues.